The clone carrying this T cell receptor (beta chain) was recorded a few times. What it recognizes is unknown. This sample was included in a study of T cell repertoires in cytomegalovirus infection. At the level of the study: CMV infection together with matching HLA type was indicated by public TCR beta signatures.

The study's findings and limits: Dominant in the ex vivo response were TCR beta clonotypes restricted by HLA-C and specific for CMV. Cumulated frequencies of public TCR beta families served to identify carriers of CMV plus the relevant HLA.

In TCRdb, the reads were re-called with MiXCR into one record per CDR3 protein. Among under 850,000 distinct CDR3 sequences listed, roughly 36% were seen once. The CDR3 runs to 13 residues. Trimming shortened V by 3 bases and J by 0 bases, and 6 bases separated the two germline ends. Germline V gene sequence: CDR1 DFQATT, CDR2 SNEGSKA (reference sequence). The clonotype was recovered from a human donor in good health (CMV status not recorded). Some clones in this sample may be carry-over from other donors' samples. The rearrangement links TRBV20-1 to TRBJ1-5; TRBD1 might be the D (6 bases). Sequencing used PBMCs. The CDR3 sequence: CSASRGSNQPQHF. In nucleotides, the CDR3 is TGCAGTGCTAGCAGGGGTAGCAATCAGCCCCAGCATTTT.